The clone carrying this T cell receptor beta chain was observed once. These data belong to a study of blood T cell repertoires in COVID-19. Study context: Both acute and convalescent COVID-19 samples were obtained from the United States, Italy and Spain. PBMCs, B-cell-depleted T cells, or T cells were the source of the cDNA or gDNA that made up the material.

Data came from immunoSEQ multiplex PCR; TCRdb stores just in-frame clones and leaves some out. The repertoire holds about 200,000 clones, roughly four fifths seen once, with 6.5% to 9% in the top ten. The CDR3 contains 16 residues. The V and J ends lost 4 bases and 9 bases, in that order; junction bases with no gene match: 12. CDR1 and CDR2 (germline): MRHNA, SNTAGT. The specimen sequenced was peripheral blood. This chain joins TRBV6-4 and TRBJ1-6, with 7 bases that match TRBD1. This clonotype was sampled from a woman in her 50s with active or convalescent COVID-19. The DNA of the CDR3 is TGTGCCAGCAGTGGACGTACAGGGGAGAGGTGTTCACCCCTCCACTTT. Amino acid sequence: CASSGRTGERCSPLHF.